This T cell receptor (beta chain) appears in the sequencing data of a study of blood T cell repertoires in COVID-19. Study-wide context: PBMCs, B-cell-depleted T cells, or T cells provided the cDNA or gDNA that made up the material.

Germline CDR1 and CDR2: SNHLY and FYNNEI. This CDR3 is 13 amino acids long. The V end was cut by 2 bases, the J end by 7 bases, with 8 bases between. Original analysis: Reference gene primer amplification in the assay estimated nucleated cell counts. Assay used: immunoSEQ multiplex PCR; TCRdb lists only in-frame clones, some missing. D and trimming come from the DNA, and the V and J calls and clone size come from that table. The top ten hold around 2.9% of the sample, which has some 250,000 clones, 80% to 85% seen once. This TCR came from a woman between 55 and 75 years old with active or convalescent COVID-19. The sequenced sample consisted of peripheral blood. The gene calls are TRBV2 and TRBJ2-2; D gene uncertain. The CDR3 nucleotides are TGTGCCAGCAGTGAATCGTCACACGGGGAGCTGTTTTTT. Amino acids: CASSESSHGELFF.